The sequence of this TCR beta chain was determined in a study of shared clonotypes between healthy human individuals. Study at large: Researchers assigned three CD4 naive, three CD4 memory, two CD8 naive and one CD8 memory plate to each donor. Regarding the study as a whole: The sharing of around 5% of naive CD4 clonotypes was seen across a handful of donors.

Measured with immunoSEQ multiplex PCR; TCRdb has only the in-frame clones, and not every one. The sample carries millions of clones, over 85% recorded once. Remarks on this clone: The antigen is undetermined.

The CDR3 contains 14 residues. From germline, CDR1 is MDHEN and CDR2 SYDVKM. V was cut by 5 bases and J by 3 bases, with 11 bases left in between. This rearrangement joins TRBV28 to TRBJ1-5, with D unresolved. The sequencing input was naive CD4+ T cells sorted from blood. Documented subset: CD45RA+ positively selected. This sequence was found in a man aged 18 to 30 in good health. DNA for the CDR3: TGTGCCAGCAGTCCTCGGAGGGACAATCAGCCCCAGCATTTT. It translates to CASSPRRDNQPQHF.